A selection of T cell receptor beta chains follows, all from one sample in a study of beta chain features in type 1 diabetes. This table comes from immunoSEQ multiplex PCR, and its TCRdb copy is limited to in-frame clones, with some not included. The table shows fewer than 900,000 clones, with about a sixth occurring only once. Sequences were obtained from naive CD4+ T cells from blood. The source is a woman aged 18-29 years in good health. CDR3s include the opening cysteine and the closing phenylalanine or tryptophan. D genes are given only for firm matches.

V gene: TRBV5-1
J gene: TRBJ1-1
D gene: TRBD1
CDR3 protein: CASRPRTGTNTEAFF

V gene: TRBV4-2
J gene: TRBJ2-2
D gene: TRBD1
CDR3 protein: CASSSGDRRGLREAGELFF

V gene: TRBV4-2
J gene: TRBJ1-4
D gene: TRBD1
CDR3 protein: CASSQGTGNEKLFF

V gene: TRBV7-9
J gene: TRBJ2-5
D gene: TRBD1
CDR3 protein: CASSHRQGLATQYF

V gene: TRBV2
J gene: TRBJ1-1
D gene: -
CDR3 protein: CASRYSGDTEAFF

V gene: TRBV4-3
J gene: TRBJ1-1
D gene: TRBD1
CDR3 protein: CASSQGQGASEAFF

V gene: TRBV9
J gene: TRBJ2-2
D gene: -
CDR3 protein: CASSANLNTGELFF

V gene: TRBV6-5
J gene: TRBJ2-2
D gene: -
CDR3 protein: CAIRGTGELFF

V gene: TRBV5-4
J gene: TRBJ2-5
D gene: TRBD2
CDR3 protein: CASSDLGAGEFQETQYF

V gene: TRBV28
J gene: TRBJ2-7
D gene: -
CDR3 protein: CASSSGPLPEQYF

V gene: TRBV15
J gene: TRBJ1-2
D gene: -
CDR3 protein: CATSSWTKGDYGYTF

V gene: TRBV4-3
J gene: TRBJ2-2
D gene: -
CDR3 protein: CASSQESIALLGRDGELFF

V gene: TRBV7-2
J gene: TRBJ2-5
D gene: TRBD1
CDR3 protein: CASSFVSGQAETQYF

V gene: TRBV7-3
J gene: TRBJ2-1
D gene: -
CDR3 protein: CASSLERRSIYNEQFF

V gene: TRBV4-3
J gene: TRBJ2-5
D gene: -
CDR3 protein: CASSQDRRVGDRSQETQYF

V gene: TRBV2
J gene: TRBJ2-2
D gene: -
CDR3 protein: CASSYFTGELFF

V gene: TRBV28
J gene: TRBJ1-2
D gene: TRBD1
CDR3 protein: CASSRTTGVHGYTF

V gene: TRBV10-3
J gene: TRBJ2-1
D gene: -
CDR3 protein: CAISEGESSYNEQFF

V gene: TRBV7-9
J gene: TRBJ2-1
D gene: TRBD2
CDR3 protein: CASSLVSGRANEQFF

V gene: TRBV2
J gene: TRBJ1-4
D gene: TRBD1
CDR3 protein: CASGYRDRGRSEKLFF

V gene: TRBV27
J gene: TRBJ2-1
D gene: TRBD2
CDR3 protein: CASRFGTSGRFGEQFF

V gene: TRBV2
J gene: TRBJ2-2
D gene: -
CDR3 protein: CASTGARGTGELFF

V gene: TRBV7-2
J gene: TRBJ2-7
D gene: TRBD2
CDR3 protein: CASSLREGLGYEQYF

V gene: TRBV5-1
J gene: TRBJ2-3
D gene: -
CDR3 protein: CASSPTTSLLITDTQYF

V gene: TRBV28
J gene: TRBJ2-7
D gene: -
CDR3 protein: CASSTEGVASYEQYF

V gene: TRBV7-2
J gene: TRBJ1-2
D gene: -
CDR3 protein: CASSSRAGGSYGYTF

V gene: TRBV20-1
J gene: TRBJ2-1
D gene: -
CDR3 protein: CSARSPLGQFF

V gene: TRBV4-2
J gene: TRBJ2-1
D gene: TRBD2
CDR3 protein: CASSQGRAGTRNEQFF

V gene: TRBV7-3
J gene: TRBJ1-2
D gene: TRBD1
CDR3 protein: CASSLPGGNGYTF

V gene: TRBV28
J gene: TRBJ2-7
D gene: -
CDR3 protein: CASSWGSYEQYF

V gene: TRBV4-1
J gene: TRBJ2-5
D gene: TRBD2
CDR3 protein: CASSQGASGTETQYF

V gene: TRBV18
J gene: TRBJ1-1
D gene: -
CDR3 protein: CASSPTESDTEAFF

V gene: TRBV5-6
J gene: TRBJ1-5
D gene: -
CDR3 protein: CASSSGFSNQPQHF

V gene: TRBV7-8
J gene: TRBJ1-4
D gene: -
CDR3 protein: CASSLTVNEKLFF

V gene: TRBV6-6
J gene: TRBJ1-2
D gene: TRBD1
CDR3 protein: CASSLPGTGFGYTF

V gene: TRBV5-4
J gene: TRBJ2-1
D gene: -
CDR3 protein: CASSLQGTFNEQFF

V gene: TRBV15
J gene: -
D gene: TRBD2
CDR3 protein: CATSRDILAIYEQYF

V gene: TRBV7-9
J gene: TRBJ2-3
D gene: TRBD2
CDR3 protein: CASSLVFGSGRDTQYF

V gene: TRBV9
J gene: TRBJ2-1
D gene: -
CDR3 protein: CASSPSGPYNEQFF

V gene: TRBV28
J gene: TRBJ2-7
D gene: TRBD1
CDR3 protein: CASSLGTGPYEQYF

V gene: TRBV5-1
J gene: TRBJ2-2
D gene: -
CDR3 protein: CASTKTPRGTLYTGELFF

V gene: TRBV27
J gene: TRBJ1-4
D gene: TRBD1
CDR3 protein: CASSLTGQGREKLFF

V gene: TRBV18
J gene: TRBJ2-3
D gene: -
CDR3 protein: CASSLGSYTDTQYF

V gene: TRBV5-1
J gene: TRBJ2-5
D gene: TRBD1
CDR3 protein: CASRDSTYQETQYF

V gene: TRBV28
J gene: TRBJ2-4
D gene: -
CDR3 protein: CASAGTNIQYF

V gene: TRBV11-1
J gene: TRBJ1-1
D gene: -
CDR3 protein: CASSSRRNTEAFF

V gene: TRBV2
J gene: TRBJ1-5
D gene: -
CDR3 protein: CASTGSDSNQPQHF

V gene: TRBV6-6
J gene: TRBJ1-5
D gene: -
CDR3 protein: CASSAGNQPQHF

V gene: TRBV28
J gene: TRBJ2-5
D gene: TRBD1
CDR3 protein: CASSFFLRGRGLETQYF

V gene: TRBV5-1
J gene: TRBJ2-1
D gene: -
CDR3 protein: CASRLQGNEQFF

V gene: TRBV29-1
J gene: TRBJ2-2
D gene: TRBD1
CDR3 protein: CSVEPGGGELFF

V gene: TRBV6-1
J gene: TRBJ2-4
D gene: -
CDR3 protein: CASSEGVLTLAKNIQYF

V gene: TRBV11-1
J gene: TRBJ2-1
D gene: -
CDR3 protein: CASSRGASRYNEQFF

V gene: TRBV7-2
J gene: TRBJ2-1
D gene: -
CDR3 protein: CASSAASSYNEQFF

V gene: TRBV6-5
J gene: TRBJ2-2
D gene: -
CDR3 protein: CASSYSTGPNTGELFF

V gene: TRBV11-2
J gene: TRBJ2-7
D gene: TRBD2
CDR3 protein: CASSPRLAYSYEQYF